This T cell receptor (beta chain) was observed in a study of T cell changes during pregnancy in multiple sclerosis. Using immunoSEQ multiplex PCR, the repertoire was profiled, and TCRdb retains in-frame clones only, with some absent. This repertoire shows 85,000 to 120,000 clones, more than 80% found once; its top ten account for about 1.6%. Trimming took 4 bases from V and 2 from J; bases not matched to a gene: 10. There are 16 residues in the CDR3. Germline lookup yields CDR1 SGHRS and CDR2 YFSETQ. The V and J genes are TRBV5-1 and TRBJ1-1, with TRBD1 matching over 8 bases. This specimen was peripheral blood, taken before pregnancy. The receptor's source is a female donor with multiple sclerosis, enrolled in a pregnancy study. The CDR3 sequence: CASSPRTGQGNTEAFF. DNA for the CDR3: TGCGCCAGCAGCCCTAGGACAGGGCAGGGTAACACTGAAGCTTTCTTT.